The entry that follows covers one TCR beta chain sequence. The target antigen is unknown. The protocol was immunoSEQ multiplex PCR, while the TCRdb copy is restricted to in-frame clones and leaves out a portion. The sample yields tens of thousands of clones, about 91% seen once. The CDR3 extends over 14 amino acids. V was cut by 0 bases and J by 5 bases, with 13 bases left in between. Germline lookup yields CDR1 SQVTM and CDR2 ANQGSEA. This record belongs to a study of T cells in narcolepsy. Findings and caveats of the study: Healthy controls reportedly lacked the autoreactive clonotypes serially found in patients' blood.

Sequencing input: CD45RA- memory CD4+ T cells from PBMCs. The rearrangement joins TRBV29-1 to TRBJ1-1; D may be TRBD1 (5 bases). The clonotype was recovered from a human donor with narcolepsy. This CDR3 reads CSVEEAGRGTEAFF. The CDR3 DNA follows: TGCAGCGTTGAAGAAGCAGGGCGGGGGACTGAAGCTTTCTTT.